This TCR beta chain was recovered during a study of cytomegalovirus exposure and HLA in healthy donors. This clone was seen only a few times. V dropped 3 bases and J dropped 0 bases, with 11 bases sitting between them. The CDR3 is 15 residues long. The V gene's germline CDR1 is KGHSH and CDR2 LQKENI. Both 60 Vbeta primers and 13 Jbeta primers went into the PCR. Some clones are missing from TCRdb's copy, which holds only in-frame ones; the method was immunoSEQ multiplex PCR. The profile covers under 150,000 clones, with roughly a tenth appearing a single time and around 1.9% taken by the ten largest. Sequencing was carried out using PBMCs. The clonotype was recovered from a male donor in good health and CMV-seronegative. The chain employs TRBV18 and TRBJ1-1; D remains ambiguous. The CDR3 DNA follows: TGTGCCAGCTCACCCACTAGCGGTATGAACACTGAAGCTTTCTTT. This encodes CASSPTSGMNTEAFF.